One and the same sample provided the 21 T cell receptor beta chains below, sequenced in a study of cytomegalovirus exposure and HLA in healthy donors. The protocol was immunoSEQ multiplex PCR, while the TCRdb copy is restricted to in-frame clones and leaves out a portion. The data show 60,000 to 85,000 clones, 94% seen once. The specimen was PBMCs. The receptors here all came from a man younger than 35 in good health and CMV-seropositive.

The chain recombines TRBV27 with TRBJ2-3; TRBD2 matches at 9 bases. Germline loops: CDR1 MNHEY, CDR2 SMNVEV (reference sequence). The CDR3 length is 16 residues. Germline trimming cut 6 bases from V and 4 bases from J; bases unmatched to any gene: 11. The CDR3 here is CASSPLAGDSADTQYF. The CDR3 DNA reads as TGTGCCAGCAGCCCCTTAGCGGGAGATAGCGCAGATACGCAGTATTTT.

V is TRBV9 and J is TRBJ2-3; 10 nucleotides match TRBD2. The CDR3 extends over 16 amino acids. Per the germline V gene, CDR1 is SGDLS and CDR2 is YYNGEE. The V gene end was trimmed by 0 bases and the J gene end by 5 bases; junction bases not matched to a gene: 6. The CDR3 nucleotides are TGTGCCAGCAGCGTAGAAGCGGGAGGGCCAATAGATACGCAGTATTTT. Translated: CASSVEAGGPIDTQYF.

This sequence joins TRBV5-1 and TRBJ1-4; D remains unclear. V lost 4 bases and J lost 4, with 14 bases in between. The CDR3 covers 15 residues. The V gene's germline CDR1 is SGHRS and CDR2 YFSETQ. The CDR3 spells CASSDTWSYNEKLFF. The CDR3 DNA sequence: TGCGCCAGCAGCGATACGTGGAGCTATAATGAAAAACTGTTTTTT.

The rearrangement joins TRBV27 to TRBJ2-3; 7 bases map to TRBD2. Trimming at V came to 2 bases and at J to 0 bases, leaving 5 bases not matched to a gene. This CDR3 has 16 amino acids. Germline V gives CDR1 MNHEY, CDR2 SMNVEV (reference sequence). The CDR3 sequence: CASSLRGRASTDTQYF. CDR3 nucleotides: TGTGCCAGCAGTTTACGAGGGAGGGCGAGCACAGATACGCAGTATTTT.

The chain's CDR3 is CASSRTGDNQPQHF. CDR3 DNA sequence: TGTGCCAGCAGCAGGACAGGGGACAATCAGCCCCAGCATTTT. The chain couples TRBV6-6 to TRBJ1-5; TRBD1 agrees at 9 bases. In germline, CDR1 is MNHNY, CDR2 SVGAGI (reference sequence). V lost 6 bases and J lost 3; bases outside the gene matches: 3. This CDR3 is built from 14 residues.

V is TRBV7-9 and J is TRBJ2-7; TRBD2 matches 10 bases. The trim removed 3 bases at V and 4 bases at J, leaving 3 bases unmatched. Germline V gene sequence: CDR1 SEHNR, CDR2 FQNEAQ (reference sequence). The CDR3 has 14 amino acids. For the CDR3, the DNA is TGTGCCAGCAGCTTCCCGGGACTAGCGTACGAGCAGTACTTC. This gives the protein CASSFPGLAYEQYF.

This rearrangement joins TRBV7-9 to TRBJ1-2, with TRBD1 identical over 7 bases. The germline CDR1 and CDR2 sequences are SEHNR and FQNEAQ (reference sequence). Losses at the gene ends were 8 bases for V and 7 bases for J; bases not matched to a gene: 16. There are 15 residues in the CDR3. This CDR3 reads CASPGPTGAASGYTF. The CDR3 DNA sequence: TGTGCCAGCCCAGGCCCTACAGGGGCCGCCAGTGGCTACACCTTC. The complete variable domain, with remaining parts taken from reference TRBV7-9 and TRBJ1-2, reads DTGVSQNPRHKITKRGQNVTFRCDPISEHNRLYWYRQTLGQGPEFLTYFQNEAQLEKSRLLSDRFSAERPKGSFSTLEIQRTEQGDSAMYLCASPGPTGAASGYTFGSGTRLTVV.

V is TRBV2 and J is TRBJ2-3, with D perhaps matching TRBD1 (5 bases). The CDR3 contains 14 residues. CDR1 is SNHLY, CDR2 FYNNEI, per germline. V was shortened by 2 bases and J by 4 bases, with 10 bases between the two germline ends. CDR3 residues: CASSEQGGPDTQYF. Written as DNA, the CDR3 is TGTGCCAGCAGTGAACAGGGTGGCCCAGATACGCAGTATTTT.

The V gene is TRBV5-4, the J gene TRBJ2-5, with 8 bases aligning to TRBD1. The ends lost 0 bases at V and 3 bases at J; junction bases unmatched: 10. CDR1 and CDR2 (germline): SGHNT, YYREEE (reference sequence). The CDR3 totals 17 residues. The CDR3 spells CASSLGGRQGWEETQYF. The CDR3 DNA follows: TGTGCCAGCAGCTTGGGCGGCAGACAGGGGTGGGAAGAGACCCAGTACTTC.

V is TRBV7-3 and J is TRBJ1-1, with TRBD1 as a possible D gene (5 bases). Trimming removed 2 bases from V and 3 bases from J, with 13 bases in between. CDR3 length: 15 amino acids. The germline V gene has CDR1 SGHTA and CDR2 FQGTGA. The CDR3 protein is CASSLSGGGHTEAFF. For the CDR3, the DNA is TGTGCCAGCAGCTTATCTGGGGGAGGACACACTGAAGCTTTCTTT.

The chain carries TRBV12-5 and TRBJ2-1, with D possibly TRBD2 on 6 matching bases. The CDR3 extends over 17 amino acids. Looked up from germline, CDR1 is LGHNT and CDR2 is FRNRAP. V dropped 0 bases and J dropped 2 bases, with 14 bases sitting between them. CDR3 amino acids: CASGLVQVSGAYNEQFF. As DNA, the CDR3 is TGTGCTAGTGGTTTGGTACAAGTTAGCGGAGCCTACAATGAGCAGTTCTTC.

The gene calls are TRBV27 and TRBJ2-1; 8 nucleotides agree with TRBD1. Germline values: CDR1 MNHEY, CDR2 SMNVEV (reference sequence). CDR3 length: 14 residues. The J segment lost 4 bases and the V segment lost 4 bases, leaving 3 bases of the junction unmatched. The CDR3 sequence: CASSSGTGYNEQFF. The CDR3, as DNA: TGTGCCAGCAGTTCCGGGACAGGTTACAATGAGCAGTTCTTC.

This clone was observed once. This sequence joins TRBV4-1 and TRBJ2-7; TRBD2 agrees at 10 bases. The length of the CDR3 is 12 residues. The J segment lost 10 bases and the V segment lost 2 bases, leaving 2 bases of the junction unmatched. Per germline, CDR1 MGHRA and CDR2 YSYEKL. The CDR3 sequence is CASSQIAGGQYF. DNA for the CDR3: TGCGCCAGCAGCCAAATAGCGGGAGGTCAGTACTTC.

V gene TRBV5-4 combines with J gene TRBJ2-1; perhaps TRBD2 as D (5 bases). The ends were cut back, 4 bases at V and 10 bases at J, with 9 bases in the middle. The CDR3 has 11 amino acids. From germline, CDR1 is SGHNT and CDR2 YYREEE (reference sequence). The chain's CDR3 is CASSLQREQFF. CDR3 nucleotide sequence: TGTGCCAGCAGCCTTCAGCGGGAGCAGTTCTTC. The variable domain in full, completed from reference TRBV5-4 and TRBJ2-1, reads ETGVTQSPTHLIKTRGQQVTLRCSSQSGHNTVSWYQQALGQGPQFIFQYYREEENGRGNFPPRFSGLQFPNYSSELNVNALELDDSALYLCASSLQREQFFGPGTRLTVL.

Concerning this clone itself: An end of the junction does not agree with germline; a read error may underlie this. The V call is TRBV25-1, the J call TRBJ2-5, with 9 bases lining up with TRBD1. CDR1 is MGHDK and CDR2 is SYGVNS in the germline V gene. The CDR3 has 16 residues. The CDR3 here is CASCDGVGTGRETQYF. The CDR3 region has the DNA TGTGCCAGCTGTGATGGGGTGGGGACAGGGAGGGAGACCCAGTACTTC. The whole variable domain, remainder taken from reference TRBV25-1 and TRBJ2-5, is EADIYQTPRYLVIGTGKKITLECSQTMGHDKMYWYQQDPGMELHLIHYSYGVNSTEKGDLSSESTVSRIRTEHFPLTLESARPSHTSQYLCASCDGVGTGRETQYFGPGTRLLVL.

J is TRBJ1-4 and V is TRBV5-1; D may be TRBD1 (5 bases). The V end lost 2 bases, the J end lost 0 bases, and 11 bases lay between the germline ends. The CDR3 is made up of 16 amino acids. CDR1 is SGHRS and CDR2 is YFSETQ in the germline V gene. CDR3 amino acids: CASSLGAGATNEKLFF. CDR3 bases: TGCGCCAGCAGCTTAGGGGCAGGAGCAACTAATGAAAAACTGTTTTTT.

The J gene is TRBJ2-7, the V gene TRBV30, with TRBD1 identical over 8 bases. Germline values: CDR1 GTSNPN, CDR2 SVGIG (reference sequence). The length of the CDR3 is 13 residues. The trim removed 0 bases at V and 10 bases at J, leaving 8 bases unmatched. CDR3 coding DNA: TGTGCCTGGAGTGTAAGAGACAGGGGAGAACAGTACTTC. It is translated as CAWSVRDRGEQYF.

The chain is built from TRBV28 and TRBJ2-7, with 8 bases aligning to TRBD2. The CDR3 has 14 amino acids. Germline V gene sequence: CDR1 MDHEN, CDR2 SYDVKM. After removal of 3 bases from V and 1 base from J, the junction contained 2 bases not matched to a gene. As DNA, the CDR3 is TGTGCCAGCAGTTTGCCTAGCGGGTCCTACGAGCAGTACTTC. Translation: CASSLPSGSYEQYF.

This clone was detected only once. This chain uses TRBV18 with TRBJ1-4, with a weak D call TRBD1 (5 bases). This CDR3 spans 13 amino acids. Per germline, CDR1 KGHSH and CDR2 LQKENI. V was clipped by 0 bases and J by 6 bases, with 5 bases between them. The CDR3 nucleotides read TGTGCCAGCTCACCACCCAGGGATGAAAAACTGTTTTTT. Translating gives CASSPPRDEKLFF. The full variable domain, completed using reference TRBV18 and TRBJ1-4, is NAGVMQNPRHLVRRRGQEARLRCSPMKGHSHVYWYRQLPEEGLKFMVYLQKENIIDESGMPKERFSAEFPKEGPSILRIQQVVRGDSAAYFCASSPPRDEKLFFGSGTQLSVL.

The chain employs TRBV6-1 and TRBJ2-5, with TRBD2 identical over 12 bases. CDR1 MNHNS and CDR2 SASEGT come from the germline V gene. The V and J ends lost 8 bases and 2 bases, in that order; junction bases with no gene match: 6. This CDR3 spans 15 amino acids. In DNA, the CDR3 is TGTGCCAGCGGAACTCTAGCGGGAGGGCAAGAGACCCAGTACTTC. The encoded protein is CASGTLAGGQETQYF.

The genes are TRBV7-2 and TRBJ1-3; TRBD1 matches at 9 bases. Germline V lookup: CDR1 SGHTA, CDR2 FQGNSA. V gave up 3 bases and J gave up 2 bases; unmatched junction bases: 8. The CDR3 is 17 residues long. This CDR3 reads CASSLGERQGAGNTIYF. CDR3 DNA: TGTGCCAGCAGCTTGGGGGAGCGACAGGGGGCTGGAAACACCATATATTTT.